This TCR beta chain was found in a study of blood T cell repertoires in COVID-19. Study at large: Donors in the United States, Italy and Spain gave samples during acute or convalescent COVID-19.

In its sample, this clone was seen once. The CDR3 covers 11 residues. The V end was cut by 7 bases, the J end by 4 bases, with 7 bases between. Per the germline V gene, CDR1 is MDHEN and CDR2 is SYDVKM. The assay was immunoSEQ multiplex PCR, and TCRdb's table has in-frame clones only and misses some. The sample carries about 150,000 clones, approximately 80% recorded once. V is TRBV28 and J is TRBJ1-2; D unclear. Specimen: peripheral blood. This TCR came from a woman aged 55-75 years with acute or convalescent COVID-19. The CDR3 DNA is TGTGCCAGCATCGGACTCTATGGCTACACCTTC. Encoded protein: CASIGLYGYTF.